One and the same sample provided the 24 T cell receptor beta chains below, sequenced in a study of T cells in Graves' hyperthyroidism and ophthalmopathy. Authors of the study amplified TCR beta CDR3 regions from RNA transcripts. First-round RT-PCR targeting the TCR CDR3 was performed with the HTBI primer set. Each CDR3 protein is one row after TCRdb ran MiXCR on the multiplex PCR reads. The table lists 600,000 to 750,000 distinct CDR3 sequences, around a sixth of them singletons. Sequencing was done on a sample of blood. These receptors were taken from a man aged 50 or older with Graves' hyperthyroidism.

On this clonotype: This may stem from a read error, because a much larger clone lies one nucleotide away. The chain is built from TRBV28 and TRBJ1-3; tentative D call: TRBD1 (5 bases). V lost 2 bases to trimming and J lost 5 bases, with 13 bases between them. Per the germline V gene, CDR1 is MDHEN and CDR2 is SYDVKM. CDR3 length equals 15 residues. The CDR3 loop reads CASSLRVDRRNTIYF. CDR3 nucleotides: TGTGCCAGCAGTTTAAGAGTAGACAGACGAAACACCATATATTTT.

Note on this clonotype: The missing conserved phenylalanine or tryptophan at the end of this CDR3 makes a read error likely. The chain employs TRBV20-1 and TRBJ2-5; TRBD2 might be the D (6 bases). Germline CDR1 DFQATT, CDR2 SNEGSKA (reference sequence). The CDR3 totals 14 residues. Trimming pared 6 bases from V and 0 bases from J, leaving 14 bases between. This chain's CDR3 is CSAGSGLYQETQYV. The CDR3 coding sequence is TGCAGTGCCGGTTCCGGACTATACCAAGAGACCCAGTACGTC.

This clonotype was found many times. The chain employs TRBV28 and TRBJ1-2, with TRBD1 matching 9 bases. The length of the CDR3 is 13 residues. Germline V gene sequence: CDR1 MDHEN, CDR2 SYDVKM. J gave up 6 bases and V 7 bases, and 6 bases lay outside the gene matches. Written as DNA, the CDR3 is TGTGCCAGCACGGTACAGGGGGCACATGGCTACACCTTC. It yields the protein CASTVQGAHGYTF.

V and J are TRBV30 and TRBJ1-4, with D maybe TRBD1 (5 bases). Trimming took off 8 bases at V and 8 bases at J, with 15 bases between the two ends. This CDR3 has 12 amino acids. Germline values: CDR1 GTSNPN, CDR2 SVGIG (reference sequence). CDR3 protein: CAARGSGEKLFF. The DNA for the CDR3 is TGTGCCGCTAGGGGAAGTGGAGAAAAACTGTTTTTT.

This clonotype was detected only a few times. The V gene is TRBV7-3, the J gene TRBJ2-3; possible D gene TRBD2, 5 bases. The CDR3 runs 14 residues. Trimming shortened V by 5 bases and J by 1 base, and 10 bases separated the two germline ends. Germline V CDR1 and CDR2: SGHTA, FQGTGA. CDR3 bases: TGTGCCAGCAGCCCGGGGTCGCGCACAGATACGCAGTATTTT. Amino acids: CASSPGSRTDTQYF.

V usage is TRBV12-3 or TRBV12-4 and J usage is TRBJ1-3; 8 nucleotides agree with TRBD1. Losses at the gene ends were 5 bases for V and 0 bases for J; bases not matched to a gene: 6. The CDR3 is 16 residues long. The CDR3, as DNA: TGTGCCAGCAGTGCCGGACAGGGAATCTCTGGAAACACCATATATTTT. This gives the protein CASSAGQGISGNTIYF.

The chain links TRBV5-6 to TRBJ1-5; D is perhaps TRBD1 (5 bases). The CDR3 covers 14 residues. Germline V gives CDR1 SGHDT, CDR2 YYEEEE. Trimming removed 4 bases at V and 3 bases at J, with 11 bases between. CDR3 nucleotides: TGTGCCAGCAGCCCGGGGGGTTACAATCAGCCCCAGCATTTT. Residues: CASSPGGYNQPQHF.

The chain joins TRBV19 to TRBJ2-5, with 7 bases lining up with TRBD1. V lost 4 bases to trimming and J lost 0 bases; unmatched junction nucleotides: 2. The CDR3 runs 14 residues. Germline V lookup: CDR1 LNHDA, CDR2 SQIVND (reference sequence). This chain's CDR3 is CASSKGGYQETQYF. The CDR3 nucleotides are TGTGCCAGTAGTAAAGGGGGCTACCAAGAGACCCAGTACTTC.

There are many counts of this clonotype. The rearrangement links TRBV11-2 to TRBJ1-5; D gene ambiguous. Germline V gives CDR1 SGHAT, CDR2 FQNNGV. The germline V and J ends were trimmed by 1 base and 6 bases, with 13 bases remaining between them. This CDR3 is 15 amino acids long. The CDR3, as DNA: TGTGCCAGCAGCTTAGGCACGGCTGTGGGTCAGCCCCAGCATTTT. It translates to CASSLGTAVGQPQHF.

This CDR3 is CASSVRRSDTQYF. CDR3 coding DNA: TGTGCCAGCAGTGTCAGACGATCAGATACGCAGTATTTT. The chain combines TRBV27 with TRBJ2-3; no clear D. This CDR3 spans 13 amino acids. Germline V CDR1 and CDR2: MNHEY, SMNVEV (reference sequence). Trimming took 5 bases from V and 4 from J, leaving 10 bases between them.

This clonotype was seen a few times. This sequence joins TRBV6-5 and TRBJ2-3; 9 bases agree with TRBD2. The CDR3 runs 17 residues. J was trimmed by 0 bases and V by 0 bases; bases with no gene match: 4. The V gene's germline CDR1 is MNHEY and CDR2 SVGAGI. The CDR3 nucleotides read TGTGCCAGCAGTTACTCCTTAGCGGGGGAGAGCACAGATACGCAGTATTTT. Residues: CASSYSLAGESTDTQYF.

This clonotype was observed at least ten times. The J gene is TRBJ1-1, the V gene TRBV5-1; D is ambiguous. The V end lost 0 bases, the J end lost 5 bases, and 11 bases lay between the germline ends. CDR1 and CDR2 (germline): SGHRS, YFSETQ. This CDR3 has 14 residues. The CDR3 bases are TGCGCCAGCAGCTTGGGGGAAAGGGAGACTGAAGCTTTCTTT. Protein sequence: CASSLGERETEAFF. The complete variable domain, with remaining parts taken from reference TRBV5-1 and TRBJ1-1, reads KAGVTQTPRYLIKTRGQQVTLSCSPISGHRSVSWYQQTPGQGLQFLFEYFSETQRNKGNFPGRFSGRQFSNSRSEMNVSTLELGDSALYLCASSLGERETEAFFGQGTRLTVV.

This clonotype was seen many times. This sequence joins TRBV20-1 and TRBJ2-7, with TRBD2 identical over 7 bases. The CDR3 has 14 residues. The V gene's germline CDR1 is DFQATT and CDR2 SNEGSKA (reference sequence). V lost 6 bases to trimming and J lost 1 base; unmatched junction nucleotides: 9. CDR3 sequence reads: CSATVIGGSYEQYF. In DNA form, the CDR3 reads TGCAGTGCGACGGTAATCGGGGGGTCCTACGAGCAGTACTTC.

Regarding this clonotype: This may stem from a read error, because a much larger clone lies one nucleotide away. The gene calls are TRBV7-8 and TRBJ2-7; 9 nucleotides align to TRBD2. Germline V gene lookup returns CDR1 SGHVS and CDR2 FQNEAQ. This CDR3 contains 15 residues. V shed 1 base and J 8 bases; nucleotides not matched to a gene: 9. Here the CDR3 DNA reads TGTGCCAGCAGCTTAGACCTAGCGGGATGTAATCAGCAGTACTTC. Translated, it gives CASSLDLAGCNQQYF. Full variable domain (remainder filled in from reference TRBV7-8 and TRBJ2-7): GAGVSQSPRYKVAKRGQDVALRCDPISGHVSLFWYQQALGQGPEFLTYFQNEAQLDKSGLPSDRFFAERPEGSVSTLKIQRTQQEDSAVYLCASSLDLAGCNQQYFGPGTRLTVT.

This clonotype was found a few times. The V call is TRBV10-1, the J call TRBJ2-3; 10 bases match TRBD1. CDR3 size: 16 residues. Losses at the gene ends were 6 bases for V and 2 bases for J; bases not matched to a gene: 8. Germline V gene lookup returns CDR1 WNHNN and CDR2 SYGVQD (reference sequence). DNA of the CDR3: TGCGCCAGCAGGGGCTCCGGACAGGGGGACACAGATACGCAGTATTTT. It encodes CASRGSGQGDTDTQYF.

This clonotype was seen ten or more times. J is TRBJ2-1 and V is TRBV7-2; D gene ambiguous. CDR3 length: 12 amino acids. The germline V gene encodes CDR1 SGHTA and CDR2 FQGNSA. The V gene lost 5 bases and the J gene lost 5 bases, with 7 bases spanning the gap. The CDR3 protein is CASSQRNNEQFF. CDR3 nucleotides: TGTGCCAGCAGCCAAAGGAACAATGAGCAGTTCTTC.

This clonotype was counted only a few times. This chain uses TRBV28 with TRBJ2-1; the D is unclear. Germline V gives CDR1 MDHEN, CDR2 SYDVKM. The CDR3 extends over 14 amino acids. Trimming shortened V by 3 bases and J by 7 bases, and 13 bases separated the two germline ends. The CDR3 loop is CASSFGPFGNEQFF. The DNA for the CDR3 is TGTGCCAGCAGTTTTGGGCCCTTTGGGAATGAGCAGTTCTTC.

V is TRBV29-1 and J is TRBJ1-2; 11 positions match TRBD1. CDR3 length: 15 amino acids. Germline V CDR1 and CDR2: SQVTM, ANQGSEA. The ends lost 3 bases at V and 3 bases at J; junction bases unmatched: 6. As DNA, the CDR3 is TGCAGCGTTGATCGCTGGACAGGGGGCGACTATGGCTACACCTTC. Protein: CSVDRWTGGDYGYTF.

In its sample, this clonotype was seen a few times. The rearrangement links TRBV19 to TRBJ1-5, with D perhaps TRBD1 (6 bases). CDR3 length: 14 amino acids. CDR1 is LNHDA, CDR2 SQIVND, per germline (reference sequence). Deletions cut 7 bases from V and 7 bases from J, with 17 bases between. CDR3: CASKVAGGSQPQHF. In DNA form, the CDR3 reads TGTGCCAGTAAGGTGGCGGGGGGCTCCCAGCCCCAGCATTTT.

Ten or more counts support this clonotype. The V and J genes are TRBV11-2 and TRBJ2-4; D is perhaps TRBD1 (6 bases). The V gene lost 7 bases and the J gene lost 5 bases, with 15 bases spanning the gap. The length of the CDR3 is 14 residues. Germline loops: CDR1 SGHAT, CDR2 FQNNGV. CDR3 in DNA: TGTGCCAGCAACCCACTGGGGGCCCAAAACATTCAGTACTTC. Its protein product is CASNPLGAQNIQYF.

This clonotype was found many times. V and J are TRBV7-9 and TRBJ1-1; the D gene is possibly TRBD1 (6 bases). CDR1 and CDR2 (germline): SEHNR, FQNEAQ (reference sequence). With 3 bases removed from V and 0 bases from J, the gap between germline ends came to 17 bases. The CDR3 runs to 17 residues. DNA of the CDR3: TGTGCCAGCAGCTTCCCACTGGGGGCAACTATGAACACTGAAGCTTTCTTT. Protein sequence: CASSFPLGATMNTEAFF.

This clonotype was counted at least ten times. V is TRBV25-1 and J is TRBJ2-2, with a possible D match to TRBD2 (6 bases). This CDR3 contains 15 residues. V shed 5 bases and J shed 1 base, with 11 bases lying between them. CDR1 is MGHDK, CDR2 SYGVNS, per germline. DNA for the CDR3: TGTGCCAGCAGTCAAGGAGGGGTGAACACCGGGGAGCTGTTTTTT. It is translated as CASSQGGVNTGELFF.

This clonotype showed up many times. This sequence joins TRBV18 and TRBJ2-5, with D possibly being TRBD1 (6 bases). The germline V and J ends were trimmed by 2 bases and 5 bases, with 15 bases remaining between them. The germline gives CDR1 KGHSH, CDR2 LQKENI. The CDR3 length is 15 residues. The CDR3 DNA is TGTGCCAGCTCACCAGGGCAGGGGTTCGAGGAGACCCAGTACTTC. Its translation is CASSPGQGFEETQYF.

This sequence joins TRBV7-3 and TRBJ2-2, with D tentatively TRBD1 or TRBD2 (5 bases each). The CDR3 loop spans 16 amino acids. V was clipped by 5 bases and J by 2 bases, with 15 bases between them. Germline values: CDR1 SGHTA, CDR2 FQGTGA. CDR3 coding DNA: TGTGCCAGCAGCCTTCTTGGGACGGTAAACACCGGGGAGCTGTTTTTT. This encodes CASSLLGTVNTGELFF.